The 28 T cell receptor beta chains below all came from one sample that was sequenced in a study of OX40 agonist ivuxolimab in advanced cancers. TCRdb's table, derived via immunoSEQ multiplex PCR, lists solely in-frame clones and lacks some. The sample lists approximately 76,000 clones; around 85% were seen once. Here the sequenced sample was CD4+ or CD8+ T cells sorted from blood, taken in a trial of the OX40 agonist ivuxolimab. These receptors came from an adult with an advanced solid tumor such as melanoma, head and neck, liver or kidney cancer.

The chain carries TRBV7-2 and TRBJ2-2; D remains ambiguous. This CDR3 is built from 13 residues. Trimming took off 3 bases at V and 3 bases at J, with 5 bases between the two ends. CDR1 SGHTA and CDR2 FQGNSA come from the germline V gene. DNA for the CDR3: TGTGCCAGCAGCTTCCAGCACACCGGGGAGCTGTTTTTT. Its protein is CASSFQHTGELFF.

This clone has a single count. This chain uses TRBV6-1 with TRBJ1-5; D perhaps matches TRBD1 (6 bases). Germline CDR1 reads MNHNS; CDR2 reads SASEGT. CDR3 length: 18 residues. The germline V and J ends were trimmed by 4 bases and 0 bases, with 19 bases remaining between them. As DNA, the CDR3 is TGTGCCAGCAGTGCTAGGTCAGGGGCGATGAATAGCAATCAGCCCCAGCATTTT. It encodes CASSARSGAMNSNQPQHF.

The rearrangement joins TRBV10-2 to TRBJ2-7; 8 bases match TRBD1. V was pared by 3 bases and J by 5 bases, with 9 bases of the junction left unmatched. The CDR3 has 15 amino acids. CDR1 and CDR2 from the germline V gene are WSHSY and SAAADI. CDR3 sequence: CASSEGDRGIHEQYF. As DNA, the CDR3 is TGCGCCAGCAGTGAAGGAGACAGGGGTATCCACGAGCAGTACTTC.

The chain is built from TRBV2 and TRBJ2-7, with unresolved D. Germline-derived CDR1 and CDR2 are SNHLY and FYNNEI. Trimming took off 5 bases at V and 4 bases at J, with 9 bases between the two ends. The CDR3 extends over 12 amino acids. The CDR3 region is CASSPQLYEQYF. The CDR3 nucleotides read TGTGCCAGCAGTCCCCAGTTATACGAGCAGTACTTC.

The V and J genes are TRBV6-6 and TRBJ2-7, with 11 bases lining up with TRBD2. J lost 4 bases, V lost 4 bases, and 9 bases had no gene match. The CDR3 is 16 amino acids. Per germline, CDR1 MNHNY and CDR2 SVGAGI (reference sequence). The CDR3 region is CASSFTGTSGSYEQYF. The CDR3 DNA follows: TGTGCCAGCAGTTTCACCGGGACTAGCGGCTCTTACGAGCAGTACTTC.

This sequence joins TRBV29-1 and TRBJ1-1; possibly TRBD1 for D (6 bases). The CDR3 covers 14 residues. The germline gives CDR1 SQVTM, CDR2 ANQGSEA. Trimming removed 7 bases at V and 4 bases at J, with 19 bases between. The CDR3 reads CSAQEQGGGTEAFF. The CDR3 nucleotides are TGCAGCGCCCAAGAACAGGGAGGGGGCACTGAAGCTTTCTTT.

V usage is TRBV19 and J usage is TRBJ2-4, with a weak D call TRBD2 (5 bases). This CDR3 is built from 16 residues. Deletions cut 3 bases from V and 3 bases from J, with 15 bases between. The germline V gene has CDR1 LNHDA and CDR2 SQIVND (reference sequence). The CDR3 DNA reads TGTGCCAGTAGTATTTTGGACTCCTTGGGCAAAAACATTCAGTACTTC. It encodes CASSILDSLGKNIQYF.

The chain joins TRBV6-1 to TRBJ2-7; possibly TRBD2 for D (5 bases). With 7 bases removed from V and 3 bases from J, the gap between germline ends came to 10 bases. CDR1 is MNHNS, CDR2 SASEGT, per germline. This CDR3 region has 12 residues. The CDR3 loop is CASMRVLYEQYF. CDR3 coding DNA: TGTGCCAGCATGAGGGTCCTCTACGAGCAGTACTTC.

Regarding this clone: The sample holds other DNA sequences that translate to the same CDR3. The chain couples TRBV7-2 to TRBJ1-4, with D possibly being TRBD1 (5 bases). The length of the CDR3 is 14 residues. Germline V lookup: CDR1 SGHTA, CDR2 FQGNSA. The V end was cut by 4 bases, the J end by 8 bases, with 14 bases between. The CDR3: CASSSGQGREKLFF. The CDR3 DNA is TGTGCCAGCAGCTCGGGGCAGGGCAGGGAAAAACTGTTTTTT.

V and J are TRBV18 and TRBJ1-2, with a tentative D call TRBD1 (6 bases). Deletions cut 0 bases from V and 0 bases from J, with 11 bases between. Per germline, CDR1 KGHSH and CDR2 LQKENI. There are 16 residues in the CDR3. The DNA for the CDR3 is TGTGCCAGCTCACCACCCGGACAGAATACTAACTATGGCTACACCTTC. Protein product: CASSPPGQNTNYGYTF.

This chain joins TRBV12-2 and TRBJ2-7; the table's D call TRBD2 went unverified against the DNA. TRBV12-2 is assigned pseudogene status. This CDR3 is 15 amino acids long. CDR3 amino acids: CASRLARGGSYEQYF. DNA for the CDR3: TGTGCAAGTCGCTTAGCTCGCGGGGGGTCCTACGAGCAGTACTTC.

This chain uses TRBV6-1 with TRBJ2-3; 8 bases agree with TRBD1. The CDR3 contains 14 residues. V lost 6 bases and J lost 4; bases outside the gene matches: 6. Germline values: CDR1 MNHNS, CDR2 SASEGT. DNA for the CDR3: TGTGCCAGCAGGGACGACAGGGGATCAGATACGCAGTATTTT. This translates into CASRDDRGSDTQYF.

This chain joins TRBV7-3 and TRBJ1-3; the match to TRBD1 covers 8 bases. V trimming: 2 bases; J trimming: 0 bases; junction bases outside the gene matches: 6. The CDR3 spans 17 residues. Looked up from germline, CDR1 is SGHTA and CDR2 is FQGTGA. The CDR3 here is CASSLHLDRGSGNTIYF. The DNA of the CDR3 is TGTGCCAGCAGCTTACATCTCGACAGGGGCTCTGGAAACACCATATATTTT.

In this sample, this clone turned up a few times. The chain recombines TRBV7-2 with TRBJ1-1, with TRBD1 as a possible D gene (5 bases). The CDR3 runs 12 residues. The germline gives CDR1 SGHTA, CDR2 FQGNSA. V was cut by 6 bases and J by 1 base, with 6 bases left in between. CDR3 nucleotide sequence: TGTGCCAGCAGTGACAGGAACACTGAAGCTTTCTTT. Amino acid sequence: CASSDRNTEAFF.

This clone was detected once. CDR3 in amino acids: CASSRPQGSEETQYF. DNA of the CDR3: TGTGCCAGCAGCCGCCCGCAGGGGTCCGAAGAGACCCAGTACTTC. The rearrangement links TRBV5-4 to TRBJ2-5, with D perhaps matching TRBD1 (6 bases). Germline values: CDR1 SGHNT, CDR2 YYREEE (reference sequence). The length of the CDR3 is 15 residues. The V end was cut by 4 bases, the J end by 3 bases, with 16 bases between.

V gene TRBV5-1 combines with J gene TRBJ1-4; D unresolved. Germline-derived CDR1 and CDR2 are SGHRS and YFSETQ. This CDR3 spans 14 amino acids. The V and J ends lost 0 bases and 7 bases respectively, with 10 bases between them. CDR3 residues: CASSLDGVLEKLFF. The CDR3 DNA reads TGCGCCAGCAGCTTGGACGGGGTACTTGAAAAACTGTTTTTT.

Only one count was recorded for this clone. The chain uses TRBV10-3 and TRBJ2-3, with TRBD2 matching over 16 bases. The CDR3 length is 16 residues. The V and J ends lost 6 bases and 2 bases, in that order; junction bases with no gene match: 2. Germline V gene lookup returns CDR1 ENHRY and CDR2 SYGVKD. The CDR3 is CAISGTSGGATDTQYF. The CDR3 region has the DNA TGTGCCATCAGCGGGACTAGCGGGGGGGCCACAGATACGCAGTATTTT.

The chain carries TRBV6-1 and TRBJ1-1, with 7 bases fitting TRBD1. Germline assignment: CDR1 MNHNS and CDR2 SASEGT. The trim removed 6 bases at V and 3 bases at J, leaving 7 bases unmatched. The CDR3 consists of 14 residues. The CDR3 sequence: CASRGGTVDTEAFF. The CDR3 region has the DNA TGTGCCAGCAGGGGGGGGACAGTGGACACTGAAGCTTTCTTT.

The J gene is TRBJ2-3, the V gene TRBV7-9; 9 positions agree with TRBD1. The V gene's germline CDR1 is SEHNR and CDR2 FQNEAQ (reference sequence). The V gene end was trimmed by 1 base and the J gene end by 3 bases; junction bases not matched to a gene: 5. This CDR3 contains 16 residues. The CDR3 reads CASSLGTGVGTDTQYF. CDR3 nucleotide sequence: TGTGCCAGCAGCTTAGGGACAGGGGTAGGGACAGATACGCAGTATTTT.

This chain uses TRBV5-1 with TRBJ2-5, with TRBD2 matching over 10 bases. V dropped 8 bases and J dropped 3; count of bases not matched to a gene: 13. CDR3 size: 16 residues. Germline-derived CDR1 and CDR2 are SGHRS and YFSETQ. CDR3 amino acids: CASSGGQMEIKETQYF. The DNA for the CDR3 is TGCGCCAGTAGCGGGGGGCAGATGGAAATAAAAGAGACCCAGTACTTC. Together with reference TRBV5-1 and TRBJ2-5, the CDR3 gives the full variable domain: KAGVTQTPRYLIKTRGQQVTLSCSPISGHRSVSWYQQTPGQGLQFLFEYFSETQRNKGNFPGRFSGRQFSNSRSEMNVSTLELGDSALYLCASSGGQMEIKETQYFGPGTRLLVL.

This sequence joins TRBV6-5 and TRBJ2-7; maybe TRBD2 (6 bases). The CDR3 consists of 15 residues. Germline V gene sequence: CDR1 MNHEY, CDR2 SVGAGI. The V gene lost 5 bases and the J gene lost 7 bases, with 21 bases spanning the gap. The CDR3: CASSPPAGRVREQYF. The CDR3 nucleotides are TGTGCCAGCAGTCCGCCGGCGGGACGGGTTAGGGAGCAGTACTTC.

Judged by abundance, this clone is medium-sized. The genes are TRBV10-3 and TRBJ1-6; D ambiguous. Germline V gene data show CDR1 as ENHRY and CDR2 as SYGVKD. CDR3 length: 14 residues. The V end was cut by 7 bases, the J end by 8 bases, with 15 bases between. This CDR3 is CAINTDGSDSPLHF. The DNA of the CDR3 is TGTGCCATCAATACCGACGGCTCGGATTCACCCCTCCACTTT.

This chain links TRBV5-1 with TRBJ1-5; possible D gene TRBD1, 5 bases. In germline, CDR1 is SGHRS, CDR2 YFSETQ. The CDR3 loop spans 14 amino acids. V shed 4 bases and J shed 0 bases, with 8 bases lying between them. The CDR3 region is CASSQDSSNQPQHF. CDR3 in DNA: TGCGCCAGCAGCCAAGACAGTAGCAATCAGCCCCAGCATTTT.

The chain employs TRBV18 and TRBJ1-2; D uncertain. The ends were cut back, 3 bases at V and 4 bases at J, with 12 bases in the middle. Germline V CDR1 and CDR2: KGHSH, LQKENI. The length of the CDR3 is 14 residues. The CDR3 coding sequence is TGTGCCAGCTCACCTAAGGGAAGCACCTATGGCTACACCTTC. Its protein is CASSPKGSTYGYTF.

The DNA of the CDR3 is TGTGCCAGCAGCTTATTAGGGCAGACCATAGGGAATTCACCCCTCCACTTT. Amino acid sequence: CASSLLGQTIGNSPLHF. The chain employs TRBV11-2 and TRBJ1-6; D gene unclear. This CDR3 contains 17 residues. The V end was cut by 2 bases, the J end by 7 bases, with 18 bases between. Germline values: CDR1 SGHAT, CDR2 FQNNGV.

This chain connects TRBV11-1 to TRBJ2-5, with D perhaps matching TRBD2 (6 bases). The germline V gene encodes CDR1 SGHAT and CDR2 FQDESV (reference sequence). Trimming stripped 5 bases from V and 3 bases from J, with 10 bases between. This CDR3 comprises 13 residues. The CDR3 nucleotides read TGTGCCAGCAGCCCCCGGACTAAAGAGACCCAGTACTTC. It yields the protein CASSPRTKETQYF. Drawing the rest from reference TRBV11-1 and TRBJ2-5, the complete variable domain is EAEVAQSPRYKITEKSQAVAFWCDPISGHATLYWYRQILGQGPELLVQFQDESVVDDSQLPKDRFSAERLKGVDSTLKIQPAELGDSAMYLCASSPRTKETQYFGPGTRLLVL.

This clone has more than one count but fewer than ten. The gene calls are TRBV30 and TRBJ1-3, with D unclear. The CDR3 runs to 13 residues. Trimming pared 4 bases from V and 4 bases from J, leaving 11 bases between. The V gene's germline CDR1 is GTSNPN and CDR2 SVGIG (reference sequence). The CDR3 loop is CAWNPLEGNTIYF. The DNA for the CDR3 is TGTGCCTGGAATCCCCTGGAGGGAAACACCATATATTTT.

The V gene is TRBV5-1, the J gene TRBJ1-2; D is unclear. In germline, CDR1 is SGHRS, CDR2 YFSETQ. The CDR3 is 14 amino acids. V was shortened by 2 bases and J by 4 bases, with 12 bases between the two germline ends. Written as DNA, the CDR3 is TGCGCCAGCAGCTTTGGGCCCCCGCTCTATGGCTACACCTTC. As protein: CASSFGPPLYGYTF.